Below, one T cell receptor (beta chain) is given with its context. Seattle's enrolled individuals joined amid active infection and were then monitored longitudinally. These data originate in a study of blood T cell repertoires in COVID-19. Across the whole study: COVID-19 samples collected from the United States, Italy and Spain covered acute and convalescent phases.

Germline V gene data show CDR1 as LGHNA and CDR2 as YNFKEQ. Germline trimming cut 1 base from V and 5 bases from J; bases unmatched to any gene: 4. This CDR3 contains 14 residues. In the original processing: Researchers report that nucleated cell counts were estimated from reference gene primer amplification. Sequencing was performed with immunoSEQ multiplex PCR; in TCRdb, only in-frame clones are kept and a portion is missing. V and J calls and clone size are given by that table; D and trimming were obtained from the DNA. The sample shows approximately 500,000 clones, 85% to 90% of them seen only once.

The material sequenced was peripheral blood. The rearrangement joins TRBV4-2 to TRBJ2-7; 8 nucleotides align to TRBD2. The source is a man younger than 35 with COVID-19, enrolled during active disease. The CDR3 DNA reads TGTGCCAGCAGCCAAGGGCGGGAGGCAGACGAGCAGTACTTC. It translates to CASSQGREADEQYF.